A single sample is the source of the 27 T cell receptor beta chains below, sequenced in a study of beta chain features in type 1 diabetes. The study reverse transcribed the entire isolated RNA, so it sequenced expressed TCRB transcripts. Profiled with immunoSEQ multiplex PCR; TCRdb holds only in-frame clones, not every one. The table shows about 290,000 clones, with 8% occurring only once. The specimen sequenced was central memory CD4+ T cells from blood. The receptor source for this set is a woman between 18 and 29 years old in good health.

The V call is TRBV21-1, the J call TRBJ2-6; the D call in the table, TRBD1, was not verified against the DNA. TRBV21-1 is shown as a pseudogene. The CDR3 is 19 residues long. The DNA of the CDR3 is TGTGCCAGCAGCAAAAGACACTGCCCTTTGGGCACTGGGGCCAACGTCCTGACTTTC. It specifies CASSKRHCPLGTGANVLTF.

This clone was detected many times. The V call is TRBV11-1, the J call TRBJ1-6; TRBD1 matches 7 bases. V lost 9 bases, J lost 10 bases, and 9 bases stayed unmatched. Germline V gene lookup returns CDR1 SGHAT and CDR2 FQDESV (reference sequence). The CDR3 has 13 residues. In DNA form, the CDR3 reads TGTGCCAGTCGCGACAGGGAACAATCACCCCTCCACTTT. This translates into CASRDREQSPLHF.

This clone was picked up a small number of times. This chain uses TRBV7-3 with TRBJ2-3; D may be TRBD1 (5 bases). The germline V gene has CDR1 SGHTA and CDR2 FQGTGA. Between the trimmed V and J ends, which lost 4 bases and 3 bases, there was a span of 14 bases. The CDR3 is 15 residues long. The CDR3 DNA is TGTGCCAGCAGCTCGAAGGGGATAAGGACAGATACGCAGTATTTT. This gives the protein CASSSKGIRTDTQYF.

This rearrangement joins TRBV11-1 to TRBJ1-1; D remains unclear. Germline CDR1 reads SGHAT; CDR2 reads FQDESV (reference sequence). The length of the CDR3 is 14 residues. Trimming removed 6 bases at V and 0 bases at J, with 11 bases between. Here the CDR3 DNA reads TGTGCCAGCAGGAACGGGCAGTTGAACACTGAAGCTTTCTTT. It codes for CASRNGQLNTEAFF.

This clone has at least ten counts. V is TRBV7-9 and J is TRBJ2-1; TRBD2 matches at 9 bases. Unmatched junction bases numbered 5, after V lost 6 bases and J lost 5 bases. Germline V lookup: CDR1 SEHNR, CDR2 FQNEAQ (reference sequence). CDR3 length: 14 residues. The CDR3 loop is CASRVAGANNEQFF. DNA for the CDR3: TGTGCCAGCAGGGTAGCGGGAGCGAACAATGAGCAGTTCTTC.

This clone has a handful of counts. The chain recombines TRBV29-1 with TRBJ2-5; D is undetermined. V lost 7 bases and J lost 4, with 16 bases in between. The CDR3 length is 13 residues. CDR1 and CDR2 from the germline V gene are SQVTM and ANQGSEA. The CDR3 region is CSAKPLVRETQYF. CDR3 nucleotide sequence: TGCAGCGCCAAACCTCTAGTTAGAGAGACCCAGTACTTC.

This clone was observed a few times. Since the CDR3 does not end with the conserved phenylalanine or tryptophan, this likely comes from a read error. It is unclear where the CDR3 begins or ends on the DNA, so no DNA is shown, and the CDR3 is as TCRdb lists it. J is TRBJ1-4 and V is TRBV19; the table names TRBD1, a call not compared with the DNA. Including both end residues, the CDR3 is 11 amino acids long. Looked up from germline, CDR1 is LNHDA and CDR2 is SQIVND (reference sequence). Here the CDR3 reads CASSIQLTGYS.

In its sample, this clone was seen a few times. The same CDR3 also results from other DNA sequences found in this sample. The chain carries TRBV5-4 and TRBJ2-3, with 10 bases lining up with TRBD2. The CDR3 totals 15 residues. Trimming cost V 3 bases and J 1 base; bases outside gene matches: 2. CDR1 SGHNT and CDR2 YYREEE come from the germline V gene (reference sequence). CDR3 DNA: TGTGCCAGCAGCTGGGGGACTAGCGGCACAGATACGCAGTATTTT. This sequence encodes CASSWGTSGTDTQYF.

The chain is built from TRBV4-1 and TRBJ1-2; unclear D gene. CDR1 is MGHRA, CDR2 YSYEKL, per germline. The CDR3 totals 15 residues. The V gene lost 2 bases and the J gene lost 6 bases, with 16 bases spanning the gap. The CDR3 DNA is TGCGCCAGCAGCCAACGCTTGGGTTTATGGGATGGCTACACCTTC. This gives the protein CASSQRLGLWDGYTF.

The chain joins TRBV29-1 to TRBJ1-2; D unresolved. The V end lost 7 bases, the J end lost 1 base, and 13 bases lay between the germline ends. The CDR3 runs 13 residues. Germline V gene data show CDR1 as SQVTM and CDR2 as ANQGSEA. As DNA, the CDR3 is TGCAGCGCGAAAGCGGGCATTAACTATGGCTACACCTTC. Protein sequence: CSAKAGINYGYTF. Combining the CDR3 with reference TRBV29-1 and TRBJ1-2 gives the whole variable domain SAVISQKPSRDICQRGTSLTIQCQVDSQVTMMFWYRQQPGQSLTLIATANQGSEATYESGFVIDKFPISRPNLTFSTLTVSNMSPEDSSIYLCSAKAGINYGYTFGSGTRLTVV.

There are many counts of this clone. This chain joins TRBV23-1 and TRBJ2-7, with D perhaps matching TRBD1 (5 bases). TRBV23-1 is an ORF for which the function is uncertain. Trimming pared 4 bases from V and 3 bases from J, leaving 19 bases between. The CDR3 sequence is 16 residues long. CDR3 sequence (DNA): TGCGCCAGCAGTCGTCCAGCAGGGCATGGGGTCTACGAGCAGTACGTC. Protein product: CASSRPAGHGVYEQYV.

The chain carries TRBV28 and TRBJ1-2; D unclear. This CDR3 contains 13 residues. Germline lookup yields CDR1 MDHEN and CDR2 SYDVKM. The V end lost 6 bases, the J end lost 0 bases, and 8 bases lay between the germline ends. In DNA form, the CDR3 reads TGTGCCAGCAGGGTGTGGGCTAACTATGGCTACACCTTC. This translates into CASRVWANYGYTF.

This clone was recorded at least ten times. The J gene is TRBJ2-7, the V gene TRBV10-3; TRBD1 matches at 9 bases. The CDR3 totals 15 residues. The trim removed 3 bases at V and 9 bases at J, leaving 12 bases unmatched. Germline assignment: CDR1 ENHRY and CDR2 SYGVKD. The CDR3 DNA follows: TGTGCCATCAGTGATCCCCCGGGACAGGGAAAGCGGCAGTACGTC. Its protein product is CAISDPPGQGKRQYV.

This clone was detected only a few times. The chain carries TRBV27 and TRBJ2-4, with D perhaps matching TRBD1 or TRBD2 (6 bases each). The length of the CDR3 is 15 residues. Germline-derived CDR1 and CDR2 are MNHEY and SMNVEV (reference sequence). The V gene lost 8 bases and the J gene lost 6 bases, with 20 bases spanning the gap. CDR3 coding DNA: TGTGCCAGCCGCAGCTTGGAAGGGGGGAGAAACATTCAGTACTTC. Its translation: CASRSLEGGRNIQYF.

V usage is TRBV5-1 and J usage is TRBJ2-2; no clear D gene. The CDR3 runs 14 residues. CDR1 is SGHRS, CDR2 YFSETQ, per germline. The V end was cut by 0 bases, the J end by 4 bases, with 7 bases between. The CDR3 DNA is TGCGCCAGCAGCTTGGGTTATCCCACCGGGGAGCTGTTTTTT. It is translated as CASSLGYPTGELFF.

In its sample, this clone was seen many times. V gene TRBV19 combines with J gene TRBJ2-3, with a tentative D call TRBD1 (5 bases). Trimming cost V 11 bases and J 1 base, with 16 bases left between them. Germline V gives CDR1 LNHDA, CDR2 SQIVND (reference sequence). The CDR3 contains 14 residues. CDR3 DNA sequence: TGTGCCTCGGACACCTTCGAGGGCACAGATACGCAGTATTTT. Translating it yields CASDTFEGTDTQYF.

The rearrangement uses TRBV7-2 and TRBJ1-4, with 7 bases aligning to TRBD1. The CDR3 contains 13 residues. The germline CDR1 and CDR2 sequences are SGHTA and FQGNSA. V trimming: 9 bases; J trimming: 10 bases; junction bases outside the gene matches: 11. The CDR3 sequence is CASGDSLRAKLFF. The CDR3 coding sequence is TGTGCCAGTGGGGACAGTTTGAGGGCAAAACTGTTTTTT.

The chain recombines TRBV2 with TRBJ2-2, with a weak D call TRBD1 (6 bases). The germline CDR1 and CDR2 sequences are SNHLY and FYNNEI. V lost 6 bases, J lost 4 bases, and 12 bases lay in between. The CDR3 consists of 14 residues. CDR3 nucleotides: TGTGCCAGCAGCACCACAGGGCCCACCGGGGAGCTGTTTTTT. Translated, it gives CASSTTGPTGELFF.

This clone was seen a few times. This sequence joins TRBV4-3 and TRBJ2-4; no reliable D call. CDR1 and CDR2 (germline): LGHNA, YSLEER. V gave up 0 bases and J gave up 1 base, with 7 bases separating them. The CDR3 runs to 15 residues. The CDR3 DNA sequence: TGCGCCAGCAGCCAAGATAAAGGGGCCAAAAACATTCAGTACTTC. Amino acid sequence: CASSQDKGAKNIQYF.

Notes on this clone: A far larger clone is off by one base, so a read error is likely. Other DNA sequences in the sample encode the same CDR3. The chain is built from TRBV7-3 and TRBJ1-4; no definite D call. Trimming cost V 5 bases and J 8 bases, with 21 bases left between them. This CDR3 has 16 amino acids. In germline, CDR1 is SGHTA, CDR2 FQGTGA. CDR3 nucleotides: TGTGCCAGCAGCCAATTCCCCCGCGCTGTGTCGGAAAAACTGTTTTTT. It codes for CASSQFPRAVSEKLFF.

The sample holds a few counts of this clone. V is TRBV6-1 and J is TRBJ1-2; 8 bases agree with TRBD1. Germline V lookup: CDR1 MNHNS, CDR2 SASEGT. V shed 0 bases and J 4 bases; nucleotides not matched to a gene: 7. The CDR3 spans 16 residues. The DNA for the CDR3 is TGTGCCAGCAGTGAAGCGATGATACAGGGGGGCTATGGCTACACCTTC. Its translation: CASSEAMIQGGYGYTF.

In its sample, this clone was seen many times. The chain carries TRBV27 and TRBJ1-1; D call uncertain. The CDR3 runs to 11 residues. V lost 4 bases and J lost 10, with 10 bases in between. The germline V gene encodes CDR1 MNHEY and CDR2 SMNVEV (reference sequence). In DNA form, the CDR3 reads TGTGCCAGCAGTTCGTCCTTTGCAGCTTTCTTT. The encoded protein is CASSSSFAAFF.

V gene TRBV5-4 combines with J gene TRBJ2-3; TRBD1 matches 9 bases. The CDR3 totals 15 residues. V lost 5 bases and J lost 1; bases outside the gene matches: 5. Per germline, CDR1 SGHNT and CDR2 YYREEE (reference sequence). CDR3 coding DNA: TGTGCCAGCAGACACCGGGACAGGGGCACAGATACGCAGTATTTT. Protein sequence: CASRHRDRGTDTQYF.

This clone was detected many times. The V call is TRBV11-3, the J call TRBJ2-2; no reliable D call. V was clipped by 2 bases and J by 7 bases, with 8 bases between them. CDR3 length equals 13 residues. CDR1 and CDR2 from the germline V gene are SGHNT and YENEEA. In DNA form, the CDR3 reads TGTGCCAGCAGCTTATACGGCGTCGGGGAGCTGTTTTTT. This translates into CASSLYGVGELFF. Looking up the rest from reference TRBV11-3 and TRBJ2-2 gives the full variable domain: EAGVVQSPRYKIIEKKQPVAFWCNPISGHNTLYWYLQNLGQGPELLIRYENEEAVDDSQLPKDRFSAERLKGVDSTLKIQPAELGDSAVYLCASSLYGVGELFFGEGSRLTVL.

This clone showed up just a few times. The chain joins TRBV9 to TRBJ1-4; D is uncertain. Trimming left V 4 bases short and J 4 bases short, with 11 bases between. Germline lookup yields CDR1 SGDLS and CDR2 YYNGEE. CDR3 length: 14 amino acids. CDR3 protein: CASSTDSSNEKLFF. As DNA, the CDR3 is TGTGCCAGCAGCACGGACTCAAGTAATGAAAAACTGTTTTTT.

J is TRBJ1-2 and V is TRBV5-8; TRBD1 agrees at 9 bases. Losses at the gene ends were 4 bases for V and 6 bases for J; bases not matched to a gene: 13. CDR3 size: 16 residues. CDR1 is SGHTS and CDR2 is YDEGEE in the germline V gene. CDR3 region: CASSDAGTGSFHGYTF. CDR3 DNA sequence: TGTGCCAGCAGCGATGCCGGGACAGGGAGTTTCCATGGCTACACCTTC.

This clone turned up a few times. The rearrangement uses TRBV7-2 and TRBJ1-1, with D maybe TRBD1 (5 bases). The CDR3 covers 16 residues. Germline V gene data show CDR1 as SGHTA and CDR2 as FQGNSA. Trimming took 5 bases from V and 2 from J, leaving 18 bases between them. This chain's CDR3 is CASSPRVLRGNTEAFF. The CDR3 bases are TGTGCCAGCAGCCCACGGGTCTTAAGGGGAAACACTGAAGCTTTCTTT.